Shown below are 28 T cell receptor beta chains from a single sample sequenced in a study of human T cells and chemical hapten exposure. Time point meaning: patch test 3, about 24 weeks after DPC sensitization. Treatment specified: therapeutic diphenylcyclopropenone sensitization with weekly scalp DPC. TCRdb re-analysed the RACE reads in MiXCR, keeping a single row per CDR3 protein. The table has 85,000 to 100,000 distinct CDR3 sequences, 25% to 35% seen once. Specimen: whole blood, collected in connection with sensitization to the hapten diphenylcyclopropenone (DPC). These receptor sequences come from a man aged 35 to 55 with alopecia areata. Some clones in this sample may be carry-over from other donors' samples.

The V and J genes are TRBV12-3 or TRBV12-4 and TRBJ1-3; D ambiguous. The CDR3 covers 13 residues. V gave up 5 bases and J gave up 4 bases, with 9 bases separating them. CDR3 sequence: CASSPSPGNTIYF. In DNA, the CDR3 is TGTGCCAGCAGTCCTTCCCCCGGAAACACCATATATTTT.

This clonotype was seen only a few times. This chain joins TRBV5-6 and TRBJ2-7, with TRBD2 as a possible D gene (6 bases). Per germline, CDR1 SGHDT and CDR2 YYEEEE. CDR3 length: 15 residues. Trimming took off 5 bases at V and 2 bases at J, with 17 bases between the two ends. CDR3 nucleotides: TGTGCCAGCAGTTTCTTGGAGGGTTCGACCTACGAGCAGTACTTC. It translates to CASSFLEGSTYEQYF.

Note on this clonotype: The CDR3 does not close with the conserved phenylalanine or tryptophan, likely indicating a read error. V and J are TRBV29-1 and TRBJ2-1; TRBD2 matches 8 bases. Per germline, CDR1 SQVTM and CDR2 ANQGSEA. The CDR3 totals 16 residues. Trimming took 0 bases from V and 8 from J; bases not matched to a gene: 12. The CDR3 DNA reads TGCAGCGTTGAAGATGTGAAGCGGGGGCCTTTGGATGAGCAGTTCCTC. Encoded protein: CSVEDVKRGPLDEQFL.

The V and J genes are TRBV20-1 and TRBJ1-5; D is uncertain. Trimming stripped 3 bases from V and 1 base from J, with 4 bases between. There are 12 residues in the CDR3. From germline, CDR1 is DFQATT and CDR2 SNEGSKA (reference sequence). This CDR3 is CSARASNQPQHF. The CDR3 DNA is TGCAGTGCTAGGGCCAGCAATCAGCCCCAGCATTTT.

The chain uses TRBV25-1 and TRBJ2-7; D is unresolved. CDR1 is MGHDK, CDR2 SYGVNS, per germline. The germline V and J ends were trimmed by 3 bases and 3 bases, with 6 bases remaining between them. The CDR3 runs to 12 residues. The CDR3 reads CASSEESYEQYF. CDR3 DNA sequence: TGTGCCAGCAGTGAGGAAAGCTACGAGCAGTACTTC.

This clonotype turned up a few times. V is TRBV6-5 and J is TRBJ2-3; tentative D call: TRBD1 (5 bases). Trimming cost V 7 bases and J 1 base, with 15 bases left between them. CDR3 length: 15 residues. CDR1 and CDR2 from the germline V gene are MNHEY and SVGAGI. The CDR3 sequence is CASKGVTLRTDTQYF. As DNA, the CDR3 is TGTGCCAGCAAAGGGGTAACCCTCCGCACAGATACGCAGTATTTT.

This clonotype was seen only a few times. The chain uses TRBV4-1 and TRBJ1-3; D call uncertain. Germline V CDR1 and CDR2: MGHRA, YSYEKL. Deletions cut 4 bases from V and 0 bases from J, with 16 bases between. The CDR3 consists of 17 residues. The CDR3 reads CASSPPSGGRSGNTIYF. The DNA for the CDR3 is TGCGCCAGCAGCCCCCCTAGCGGAGGGCGCTCTGGAAACACCATATATTTT.

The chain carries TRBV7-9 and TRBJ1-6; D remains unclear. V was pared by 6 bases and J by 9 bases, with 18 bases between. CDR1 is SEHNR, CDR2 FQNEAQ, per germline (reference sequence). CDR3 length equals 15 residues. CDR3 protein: CASSYSGANPSPLHF. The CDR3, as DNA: TGTGCCAGCAGTTACTCAGGCGCGAACCCTTCACCCCTCCACTTT.

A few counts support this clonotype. The CDR3 sequence: CASSTQQGATGSYEQYF. Written as DNA, the CDR3 is TGTGCCAGCAGTACACAGCAGGGGGCAACAGGGTCCTACGAGCAGTACTTC. This chain uses TRBV28 with TRBJ2-7, with TRBD1 matching 8 bases. The V gene's germline CDR1 is MDHEN and CDR2 SYDVKM. V trimming: 5 bases; J trimming: 1 base; junction bases outside the gene matches: 13. CDR3 length equals 17 residues.

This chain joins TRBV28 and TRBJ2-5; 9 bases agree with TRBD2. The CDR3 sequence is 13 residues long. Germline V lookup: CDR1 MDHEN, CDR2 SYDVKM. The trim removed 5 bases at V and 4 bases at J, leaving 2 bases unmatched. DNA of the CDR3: TGTGCCAGCAGTGATAGCGGGAGAGAGACCCAGTACTTC. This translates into CASSDSGRETQYF.

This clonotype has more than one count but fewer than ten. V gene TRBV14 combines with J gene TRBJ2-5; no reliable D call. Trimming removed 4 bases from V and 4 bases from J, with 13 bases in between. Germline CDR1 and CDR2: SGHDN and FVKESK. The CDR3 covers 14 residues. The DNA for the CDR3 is TGTGCCAGCAGCCCAAGACCAGGCCCAGAGACCCAGTACTTC. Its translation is CASSPRPGPETQYF.

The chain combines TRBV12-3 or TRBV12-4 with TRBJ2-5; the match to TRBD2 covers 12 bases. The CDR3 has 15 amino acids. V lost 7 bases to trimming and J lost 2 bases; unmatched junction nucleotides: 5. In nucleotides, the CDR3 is TGTGCCAGCAAGGGACTAGCGGGCGCTCAAGAGACCCAGTACTTC. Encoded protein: CASKGLAGAQETQYF.

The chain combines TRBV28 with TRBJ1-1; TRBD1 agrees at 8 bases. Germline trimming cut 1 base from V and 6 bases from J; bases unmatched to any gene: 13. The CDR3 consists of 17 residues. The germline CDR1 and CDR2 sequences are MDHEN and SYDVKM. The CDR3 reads CASSLSSLGQGMAEAFF. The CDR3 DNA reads TGTGCCAGCAGTTTATCCTCCTTAGGACAGGGAATGGCTGAAGCTTTCTTT.

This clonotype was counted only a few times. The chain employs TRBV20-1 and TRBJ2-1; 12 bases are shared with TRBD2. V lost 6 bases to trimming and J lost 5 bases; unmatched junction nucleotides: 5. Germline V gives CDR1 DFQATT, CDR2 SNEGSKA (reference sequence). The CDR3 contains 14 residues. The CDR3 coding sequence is TGCAGTGCACCTGGACTAGCGGGAAACAATGAGCAGTTCTTC. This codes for CSAPGLAGNNEQFF.

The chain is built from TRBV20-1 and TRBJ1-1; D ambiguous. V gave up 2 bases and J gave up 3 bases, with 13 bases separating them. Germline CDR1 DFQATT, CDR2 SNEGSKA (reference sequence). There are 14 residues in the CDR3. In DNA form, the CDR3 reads TGCAGTGCTAGAATTTCGGGGAGGGACACTGAAGCTTTCTTT. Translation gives CSARISGRDTEAFF.

CDR3: CASSPGLADTDTQYF. In DNA form, the CDR3 reads TGCGCCAGCAGCCCTGGGCTAGCGGACACAGATACGCAGTATTTT. The chain employs TRBV10-2 and TRBJ2-3; 7 bases are a match to TRBD2. J was trimmed by 2 bases and V by 6 bases; bases with no gene match: 8. CDR1 is WSHSY, CDR2 SAAADI, per germline. This CDR3 has 15 amino acids.

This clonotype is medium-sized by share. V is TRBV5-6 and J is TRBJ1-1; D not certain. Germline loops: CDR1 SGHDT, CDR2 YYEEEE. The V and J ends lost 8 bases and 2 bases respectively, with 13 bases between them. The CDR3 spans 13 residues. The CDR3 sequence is CASWAPSNTEAFF. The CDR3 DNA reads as TGTGCCAGTTGGGCCCCGTCCAACACTGAAGCTTTCTTT. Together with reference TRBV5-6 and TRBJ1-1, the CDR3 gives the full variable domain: DAGVTQSPTHLIKTRGQQVTLRCSPKSGHDTVSWYQQALGQGPQFIFQYYEEEERQRGNFPDRFSGHQFPNYSSELNVNALLLGDSALYLCASWAPSNTEAFFGQGTRLTVV.

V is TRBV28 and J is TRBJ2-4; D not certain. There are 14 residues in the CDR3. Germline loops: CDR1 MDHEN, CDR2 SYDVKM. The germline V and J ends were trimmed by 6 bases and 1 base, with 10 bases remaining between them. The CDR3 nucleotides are TGTGCCAGCAGCCGTCCGGGTGCCAAAAACATTCAGTACTTC. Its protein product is CASSRPGAKNIQYF.

CDR3 nucleotide sequence: TGTGCCAGCAGCTTAAACCCTCCGGCAACTAATGAAAAACTGTTTTTT. The encoded protein is CASSLNPPATNEKLFF. This chain joins TRBV7-2 and TRBJ1-4; no definite D call. Germline-derived CDR1 and CDR2 are SGHTA and FQGNSA. The CDR3 has 16 residues. Deletions cut 2 bases from V and 0 bases from J, with 10 bases between.

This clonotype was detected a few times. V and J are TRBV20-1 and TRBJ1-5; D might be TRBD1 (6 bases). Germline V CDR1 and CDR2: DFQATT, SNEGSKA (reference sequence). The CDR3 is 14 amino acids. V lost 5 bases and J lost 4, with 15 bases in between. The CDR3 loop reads CSARNGGANQPQHF. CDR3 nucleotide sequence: TGCAGTGCTCGTAATGGGGGGGCAAATCAGCCCCAGCATTTT.

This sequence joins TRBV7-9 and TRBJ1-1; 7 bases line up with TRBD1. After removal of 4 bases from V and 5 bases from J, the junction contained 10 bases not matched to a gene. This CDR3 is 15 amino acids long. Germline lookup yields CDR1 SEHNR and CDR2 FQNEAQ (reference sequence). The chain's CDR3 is CASSSGQKRDTEAFF. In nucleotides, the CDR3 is TGTGCCAGCAGCTCGGGACAGAAGAGGGATACTGAAGCTTTCTTT.

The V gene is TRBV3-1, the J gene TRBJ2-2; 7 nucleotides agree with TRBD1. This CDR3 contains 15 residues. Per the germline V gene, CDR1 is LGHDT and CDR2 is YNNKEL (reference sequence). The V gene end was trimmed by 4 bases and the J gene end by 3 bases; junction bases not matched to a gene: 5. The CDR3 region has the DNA TGTGCCAGCAGCCGCGGACAGGACTACACCGGGGAGCTGTTTTTT. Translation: CASSRGQDYTGELFF.

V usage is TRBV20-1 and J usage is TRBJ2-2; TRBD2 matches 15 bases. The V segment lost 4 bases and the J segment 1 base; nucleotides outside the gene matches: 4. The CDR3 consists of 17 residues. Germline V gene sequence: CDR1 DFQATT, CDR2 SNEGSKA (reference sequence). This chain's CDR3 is CSAIPGLAGGNTGELFF. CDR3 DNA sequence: TGCAGTGCTATTCCGGGACTAGCGGGAGGGAACACCGGGGAGCTGTTTTTT.

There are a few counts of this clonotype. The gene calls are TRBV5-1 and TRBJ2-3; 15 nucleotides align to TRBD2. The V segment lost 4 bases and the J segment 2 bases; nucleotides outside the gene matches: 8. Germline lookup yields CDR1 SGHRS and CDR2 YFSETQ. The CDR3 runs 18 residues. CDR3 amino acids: CASSPGLAGGPFTDTQYF. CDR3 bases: TGCGCCAGCAGCCCCGGACTAGCGGGAGGGCCGTTCACAGATACGCAGTATTTT. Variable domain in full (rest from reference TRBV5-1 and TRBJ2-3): KAGVTQTPRYLIKTRGQQVTLSCSPISGHRSVSWYQQTPGQGLQFLFEYFSETQRNKGNFPGRFSGRQFSNSRSEMNVSTLELGDSALYLCASSPGLAGGPFTDTQYFGPGTRLTVL.

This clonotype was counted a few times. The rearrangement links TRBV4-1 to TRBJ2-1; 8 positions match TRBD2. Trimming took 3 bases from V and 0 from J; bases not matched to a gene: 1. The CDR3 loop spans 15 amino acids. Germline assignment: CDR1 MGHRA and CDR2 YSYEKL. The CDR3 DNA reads TGCGCCAGCAGCCAGGGACTAGACTCCTACAATGAGCAGTTCTTC. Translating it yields CASSQGLDSYNEQFF.

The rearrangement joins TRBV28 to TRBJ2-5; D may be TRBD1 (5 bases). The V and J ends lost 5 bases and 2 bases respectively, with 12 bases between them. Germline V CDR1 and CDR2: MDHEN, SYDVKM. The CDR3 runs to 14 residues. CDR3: CASSHTTAQETQYF. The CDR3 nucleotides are TGTGCCAGCAGTCACACGACAGCGCAAGAGACCCAGTACTTC.

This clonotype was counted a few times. The CDR3: CASSTTYEQYF. The CDR3 nucleotides are TGTGCCAGCAGCACTACCTACGAGCAGTACTTC. V usage is TRBV6-2 or TRBV6-3 and J usage is TRBJ2-7; D uncertain. CDR1 MNHEY and CDR2 SVGEGT come from the germline V gene. V lost 6 bases to trimming and J lost 2 bases, with 5 bases between them. The length of the CDR3 is 11 residues.

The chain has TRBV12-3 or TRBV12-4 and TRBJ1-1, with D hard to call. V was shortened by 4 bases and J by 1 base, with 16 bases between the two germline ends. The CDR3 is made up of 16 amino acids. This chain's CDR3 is CASSSPSGNRNTEAFF. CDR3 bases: TGTGCCAGCAGTTCCCCTAGTGGTAACAGGAACACTGAAGCTTTCTTT.